The entry that follows covers one TCR beta chain sequence. Time point described: patch test 1, 2 weeks after DPC sensitization. Treatment reported: therapeutic diphenylcyclopropenone sensitization with weekly scalp DPC. TCRdb independently ran MiXCR on the RACE reads; one entry per CDR3 protein. The sample records around 300,000 distinct CDR3 sequences, about 7% being singletons. The data were taken from a study of human T cells and chemical hapten exposure. The CDR3 length is 12 residues. V dropped 7 bases and J dropped 4 bases, with 10 bases sitting between them. The sequence derives from a woman aged 18 to 35 with alopecia areata. Some clones in this sample may be carry-over from other donors' samples. The sequences come from whole blood, collected in connection with sensitization to the hapten diphenylcyclopropenone (DPC). This chain joins TRBV12-3 or TRBV12-4 and TRBJ2-5; no clear D. The CDR3 DNA follows: TGTGCCAGCACCCTGGACGGAGAGACCCAGTACTTC. This sequence encodes CASTLDGETQYF.